The 8 T cell receptor beta chains given below trace back to one sample, sequenced in a study of blood T cell repertoires in COVID-19 (dated by TCRdb to 2019 to 2021). Receptor libraries were prepared by the immunoSEQ multiplex PCR assay. The source is immuneACCESS, and TCRdb retained only in-frame sequences with V and J called. Part of the clones is not carried over; for the studies checked, unresolved V genes explain less than half of this, and the remainder is unexplained. In all, the sample holds 290,000 or so clones, and 90% of those were seen once. Of the sample, more than 0.95% is held by the ten largest clones. The specimen was PBMCs or T cells enriched from blood (not recorded which). The receptors shown here come from a woman in her twenties or thirties who had recovered from COVID-19.

Here the CDR3 DNA reads TGTGCCAGCAGCCGGGACAGGGCCTGGGGGAATGAGCAGTTCTTC. Translation: CASSRDRAWGNEQFF. V is TRBV2 and J is TRBJ2-1, with 9 bases fitting TRBD1. This CDR3 is built from 15 residues. V shed 6 bases and J 7 bases; nucleotides not matched to a gene: 10. CDR1 SNHLY and CDR2 FYNNEI come from the germline V gene.

This sequence joins TRBV9 and TRBJ2-1, with 9 bases fitting TRBD2. The CDR3 is 14 amino acids. Germline loops: CDR1 SGDLS, CDR2 YYNGEE. Germline trimming cut 3 bases from V and 9 bases from J; bases unmatched to any gene: 7. CDR3 region: CASSGAGGHGEQFF. As DNA, the CDR3 is TGTGCCAGCAGCGGGGCGGGAGGGCACGGTGAGCAGTTCTTC.

The gene calls are TRBV28 and TRBJ2-7; tentatively, D is TRBD2 (5 bases). Between the trimmed V and J ends, which lost 5 bases and 3 bases, there was a span of 14 bases. The CDR3 is 14 amino acids. Per the germline V gene, CDR1 is MDHEN and CDR2 is SYDVKM. Here the CDR3 reads CASSQIEGLYEQYF. The CDR3 DNA sequence: TGTGCCAGCAGTCAAATAGAGGGCCTCTACGAGCAGTACTTC.

V gene TRBV19 combines with J gene TRBJ2-7; TRBD1 might be the D (7 bases). Germline V gene lookup returns CDR1 LNHDA and CDR2 SQIVND (reference sequence). The CDR3 runs 14 residues. The germline V and J ends were trimmed by 10 bases and 4 bases, with 20 bases remaining between them. CDR3 sequence reads: CATKGQGGKYEQYF. The CDR3 bases are TGTGCCACAAAGGGGCAGGGGGGAAAATACGAGCAGTACTTC.

V is TRBV10-1 and J is TRBJ1-1; TRBD1 aligns across 7 bases. The CDR3 spans 16 residues. Germline values: CDR1 WNHNN, CDR2 SYGVQD (reference sequence). V gave up 1 base and J gave up 0 bases; unmatched junction bases: 5. This CDR3 is CASSEYLGQMNTEAFF. The CDR3 bases are TGCGCCAGCAGTGAGTATTTGGGACAGATGAACACTGAAGCTTTCTTT.

The rearrangement uses TRBV15 and TRBJ2-7; D gene ambiguous. This CDR3 contains 15 residues. Germline V CDR1 and CDR2: LNHNV, YYDKDF (reference sequence). V was clipped by 0 bases and J by 3 bases, with 12 bases between them. CDR3 region: CATSRDQSPGYEQYF. The CDR3 coding sequence is TGTGCCACCAGCAGAGATCAAAGTCCAGGCTACGAGCAGTACTTC.

The V gene is TRBV28, the J gene TRBJ2-1; possibly TRBD2 for D (5 bases). Trimming pared 6 bases from V and 4 bases from J, leaving 16 bases between. Germline values: CDR1 MDHEN, CDR2 SYDVKM. The CDR3 is 15 residues long. The CDR3 nucleotides read TGTGCCAGCAGGGGAGACTTAAACGGGTACAATGAGCAGTTCTTC. The encoded protein is CASRGDLNGYNEQFF.

The chain combines TRBV30 with TRBJ2-7, with D possibly being TRBD1 (6 bases). The length of the CDR3 is 14 residues. The V and J ends lost 4 bases and 5 bases respectively, with 18 bases between them. Germline V gene lookup returns CDR1 GTSNPN and CDR2 SVGIG (reference sequence). The CDR3 nucleotides are TGTGCCTGGAAAACAGGGTTAGGACTTAACGAGCAGTACTTC. Its protein product is CAWKTGLGLNEQYF.